This is a list of T cell receptor beta chains from one sample in a study of blood T cells in healthy people across ages. In TCRdb, the 5' RACE reads were re-called with MiXCR into one record per CDR3 protein. Here the sample spans around 1.7 million distinct CDR3 sequences, about 30% being singletons. The sequencing sample was made of blood. The receptors were sampled from a woman aged 25-40 years in good health. CDR3s include the opening cysteine and the closing phenylalanine or tryptophan. A D gene is named only where the DNA matches it firmly. Part of the rows lack a size; the others show once, few, many or a class for expanded clones.

>few|TRBD2|TRBV11-3|TRBJ2-1
TGTGCCAGCAGCTCGGGACTAGCGGGAGTGCGTGAGCAGTTCTTC
CASSSGLAGVREQFF
>.|.|TRBV28|TRBJ2-5
TGTGCCAGCAGCTGGGGGAGCAGGTACCAAGAGACCCAGTACTTC
CASSWGSRYQETQYF
>many|.|TRBV7-2|TRBJ2-7
TGTGCCAGCAGCTCCCCTAACTCCTACGAGCAGTACTTC
CASSSPNSYEQYF
>.|TRBD2|TRBV27|TRBJ2-5
TGTGCCAGCAGTCCCGGACTAGCGAACTTCAAAGAGACCCAGTACTTC
CASSPGLANFKETQYF
>.|.|TRBV3-1|TRBJ2-1
TGTGCCAGCAGCTATAGGATTTCCAATGAGCAGTTCTTC
CASSYRISNEQFF
>.|.|TRBV24-1|TRBJ2-3
TGTGCCGCCAGTGATTTTAGGTACGGTAGCACAGATACGCAGTATTTT
CAASDFRYGSTDTQYF
>.|TRBD1|TRBV18|TRBJ2-1
TGTGCCAGCTCAGGACAGGGGTTAGTCAATGAGCAGTTCTTC
CASSGQGLVNEQFF
>few|.|TRBV6-6|TRBJ2-5
TGTGCCAGCAGCGAGGACAGACCACAAGAGACCCAGTACTTC
CASSEDRPQETQYF
>few|.|TRBV14|TRBJ1-1
TGTGCCAGCAGTCCCCTCCGAGGGAGGTCTGAAGCTTTCTTT
CASSPLRGRSEAFF
>.|TRBD1|TRBV7-9|TRBJ2-1
TGTGCCAGCAGCGGGACAGGGTTGAGCAATGAGCAGTTCTTC
CASSGTGLSNEQFF
>.|.|TRBV20-1|TRBJ1-3
TGCAGTGTTATGCAGGGCTCTGGAAACACCATATATTTT
CSVMQGSGNTIYF
>.|TRBD2|TRBV5-6|TRBJ2-1
TGTGCCAGCAGCTTAACTCAGCGGGGGGGGTACAATGAGCAGTTCTTC
CASSLTQRGGYNEQFF
>few|.|TRBV5-1|TRBJ1-2
TGCGCCAGCAGCTTTTCAGGGTCCGACGGCTACACCTTC
CASSFSGSDGYTF
>many|.|TRBV12-3/TRBV12-4|TRBJ2-5
TGTGCCAGCAGTCTCTGGGAGGAGACACAGTACTTC
CASSLWEETQYF
>few|.|TRBV19|TRBJ2-7
TGTGCCAGCCAATGGGGGGCCGAGCAGTACTTC
CASQWGAEQYF
>.|TRBD1|TRBV12-3/TRBV12-4|TRBJ2-6
TGTGCCAGCAGTTCTCAGGGGGCCCGGGGGTCTGGGGCCAACGTCCTGACTTTC
CASSSQGARGSGANVLTF
>few|TRBD1|TRBV20-1|TRBJ1-5
TGCAGTGCTAGAAGGGGGGACAGGTCCCTTAATCAGCCCCAGCATTTT
CSARRGDRSLNQPQHF
>many|.|TRBV20-1|TRBJ1-5
TGCAGTGCTATCACAGGTAGCAATCAGCCCCAGCATTTT
CSAITGSNQPQHF
>.|.|TRBV5-1|TRBJ2-3
TGCGCCAGCAGCTTGGAGGGCTTCATCATCTCAGATACGCAGTATTTT
CASSLEGFIISDTQYF
>few|.|TRBV5-1|TRBJ2-7
TGCGCCAGCCGGACCAACGAGAACAAGCAGTACTTC
CASRTNENKQYF
>.|.|TRBV5-5|TRBJ2-2
TGTGCCAGCAGCTTGGCCTCTCCGGACACCGGGGAGCTGTTTTTT
CASSLASPDTGELFF
>.|.|TRBV12-3/TRBV12-4|TRBJ1-1
TGTGCCAGCACCACGAGGACGAGGAACACTGAAGCTTTCTTT
CASTTRTRNTEAFF
>.|.|TRBV7-9|TRBJ2-1
TGTGCCAGCAGCCCCCCGGGAATCAGATACAATGAGCAGTTCTTC
CASSPPGIRYNEQFF
>.|TRBD1|TRBV5-1|TRBJ2-1
TGCGCCAGCAGCTGGAATACAGGGGGCAATGAGCAGTTCTTC
CASSWNTGGNEQFF
>few|.|TRBV29-1|TRBJ1-1
TGCAGCGTTGAAGACCTGGGGACGTCGGGGACTGAAGCTTTCTTT
CSVEDLGTSGTEAFF
>few|.|TRBV11-2|TRBJ2-2
TGTGCCAGCAGGCCTGTGATCGGGGAGCTGTTTTTT
CASRPVIGELFF
>.|TRBD1|TRBV7-3|TRBJ2-3
TGTGCCAGCAGCTCAAGACCTGACAGGGACACAGATACGCAGTATTTT
CASSSRPDRDTDTQYF
>.|.|TRBV20-1|TRBJ1-2
TGCAGTGCTAGAGCACGGACAGACGGAAGGGGTATAGGCTATGGCTACACCTTC
CSARARTDGRGIGYGYTF
>.|.|TRBV12-5|TRBJ1-5
TGTGCTAGTGGTTTGACAGGGACTAGCAATCAGCCCCCGCATTTT
CASGLTGTSNQPPHF
>.|.|TRBV2|TRBJ2-7
TGTGCCAGCAGTGGGGGGACCGGGAGTCTCACCTACGAGCAGTACTTC
CASSGGTGSLTYEQYF
>many|.|TRBV7-6|TRBJ2-4
TGTGCCAGCAGCTTAGAAGCCCGGATAAGTTCAGCCAAAAACATTCAGTACTTC
CASSLEARISSAKNIQYF
>few|TRBD1|TRBV5-1|TRBJ2-5
TGCGCCAGCAGCAAAGGGACAGGGGGCCAAGAGACCCAGTACTTC
CASSKGTGGQETQYF
>.|TRBD2|TRBV6-2/TRBV6-3|TRBJ2-1
TGTGCCAGCAGCTCGACACTAGCGGTCTCCTACAATGAGCAGTTCTTC
CASSSTLAVSYNEQFF
>.|.|TRBV29-1|TRBJ2-4
TGCAGCGCCGCGGACGACCAGGAGCAGTACTTC
CSAADDQEQYF
>.|.|TRBV5-1|TRBJ2-7
TGTGCCAGCAGGTTGGGAACCGCAGGGGACGAGCAGTACTTC
CASRLGTAGDEQYF
>.|TRBD1|TRBV29-1|TRBJ2-7
TGCAGCGTTGAAGCGAGTGACAGGGGATACGAGCAGTACTTC
CSVEASDRGYEQYF
>.|TRBD1|TRBV9|TRBJ1-4
TGTGCCAGCAGCGCGGGGACAGCCAGGATTGGAAAACTGTTTTTT
CASSAGTARIGKLFF
>many|TRBD2|TRBV10-3|TRBJ2-1
TGTGCCATCAGTGCTAGCGGGAGTCGCAATGAGCAGTTCTTC
CAISASGSRNEQFF
>few|.|TRBV9|TRBJ2-2
TGTGCCAGCAGCGTCATGGGTGATCGTACCGGGGAGCTGTTTTTT
CASSVMGDRTGELFF
>.|.|TRBV5-1|TRBJ2-2
TGCGCCAGCAGCTTGGCTACATATACCGGGGAGCTGTTTTTT
CASSLATYTGELFF
>few|TRBD2|TRBV12-3/TRBV12-4|TRBJ2-5
TGTGCCAGCAGCCCCATTAACGGCGGGGGAGAGACCCAGTACTTC
CASSPINGGGETQYF
>.|.|TRBV2|TRBJ2-7
TGTGCCAGCCGCGGCCCCTCCGAGCAGTACTTC
CASRGPSEQYF
>few|TRBD2|TRBV5-1|TRBJ2-1
TGCGCCAGCAGCTTGGTAGCGGGAAATTACAATGAGCAGTTCTTC
CASSLVAGNYNEQFF
>many|TRBD2|TRBV6-5|TRBJ2-1
TGTGCCATCAGGCCCCGGGGGAGCGGGGCCTACAATGAGCAGTTCTTC
CAIRPRGSGAYNEQFF
>.|.|TRBV30|TRBJ2-5
TGTGCCTGGAGCGCGTCGGGGTCCCAGTACTTC
CAWSASGSQYF
>.|.|TRBV14|TRBJ1-2
TGTGCCAGCAGCCAGCAGGACCGGGACTACTATGGCTACACCTTC
CASSQQDRDYYGYTF
>.|.|TRBV4-1|TRBJ2-3
TGCGCCAGCAGTCAAGGAGTCAGGGAGGATACGCAGTATTTT
CASSQGVREDTQYF
>few|.|TRBV7-9|TRBJ1-2
TGTGCCAGCAGCGAGACAGACTTCTATGGCTACACCTTC
CASSETDFYGYTF